This TCR beta chain comes out of a study of regulatory T cells in long-lasting Graves disease. This clonotype was counted at least ten times. Time point specified: persistent/refractory GD, antithyroid drugs over 5 years with positive TRAb. PBMCs were the source of the RNA used for TCR sequencing. This CDR3 has 17 residues. J was trimmed by 10 bases and V by 7 bases; bases with no gene match: 16. Germline CDR1 SNHLY, CDR2 FYNNEI. Building of the TCR beta libraries involved iRepertoire HTBI primers and Arm-PCR of CDR3 regions. TCRdb analysed the multiplex PCR reads with MiXCR anew, one entry per CDR3 protein. The table records approximately 470,000 distinct CDR3 sequences, around 20% of them present only once.

This specimen consisted of peripheral blood mononuclear cells (PBMCs), obtained when the disease was refractory, from a patient treated with antithyroid drugs. The chain is built from TRBV2 and TRBJ2-3; 14 bases are a match to TRBD2. The TCR originated in a female donor with Graves disease. The CDR3 spells CASTGGLAGASFGSQYF. CDR3 sequence (DNA): TGTGCCAGCACTGGGGGACTAGCGGGGGCATCCTTCGGATCGCAGTATTTT.